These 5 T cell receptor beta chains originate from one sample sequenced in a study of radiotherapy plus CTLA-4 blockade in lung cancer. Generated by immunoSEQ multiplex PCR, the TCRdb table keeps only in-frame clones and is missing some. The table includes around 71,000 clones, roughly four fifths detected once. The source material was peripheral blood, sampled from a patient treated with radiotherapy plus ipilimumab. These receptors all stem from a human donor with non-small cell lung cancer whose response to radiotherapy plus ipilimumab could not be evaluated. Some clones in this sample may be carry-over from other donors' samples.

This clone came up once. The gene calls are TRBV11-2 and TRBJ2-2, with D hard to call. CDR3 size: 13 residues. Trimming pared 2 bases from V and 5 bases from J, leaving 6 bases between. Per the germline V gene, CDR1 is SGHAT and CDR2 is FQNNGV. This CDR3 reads CASSLLRTGELFF. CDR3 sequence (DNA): TGTGCCAGCAGCTTATTACGGACCGGGGAGCTGTTTTTT. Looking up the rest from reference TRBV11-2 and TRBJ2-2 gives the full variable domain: EAGVAQSPRYKIIEKRQSVAFWCNPISGHATLYWYQQILGQGPKLLIQFQNNGVVDDSQLPKDRFSAERLKGVDSTLKIQPAKLEDSAVYLCASSLLRTGELFFGEGSRLTVL.

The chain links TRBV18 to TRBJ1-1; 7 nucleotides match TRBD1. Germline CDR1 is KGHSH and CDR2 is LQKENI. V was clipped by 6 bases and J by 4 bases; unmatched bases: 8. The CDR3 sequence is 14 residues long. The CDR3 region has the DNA TGTGCCAGCTCTCACAACAGGGGTGGCACTGAAGCTTTCTTT. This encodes CASSHNRGGTEAFF.

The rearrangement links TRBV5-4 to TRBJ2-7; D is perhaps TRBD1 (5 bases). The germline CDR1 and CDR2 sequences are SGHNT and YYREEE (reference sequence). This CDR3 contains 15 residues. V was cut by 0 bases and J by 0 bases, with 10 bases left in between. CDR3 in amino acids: CASSLGQGRSYEQYF. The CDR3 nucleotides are TGTGCCAGCAGCTTGGGGCAGGGTCGCTCCTACGAGCAGTACTTC.

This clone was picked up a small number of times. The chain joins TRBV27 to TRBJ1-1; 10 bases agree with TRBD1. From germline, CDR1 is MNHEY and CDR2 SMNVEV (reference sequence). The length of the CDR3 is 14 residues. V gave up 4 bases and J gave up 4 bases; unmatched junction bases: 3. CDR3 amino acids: CASSWTGGGTEAFF. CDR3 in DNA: TGTGCCAGCAGTTGGACAGGGGGGGGCACTGAAGCTTTCTTT.

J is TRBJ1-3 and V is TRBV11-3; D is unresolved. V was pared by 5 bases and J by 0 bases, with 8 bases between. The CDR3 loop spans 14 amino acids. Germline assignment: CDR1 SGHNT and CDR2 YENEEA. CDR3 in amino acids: CASSRGGSGNTIYF. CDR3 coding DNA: TGTGCCAGCAGCCGCGGAGGCTCTGGAAACACCATATATTTT.